The sequence of this T cell receptor (beta chain) was determined in a study of blood T cell repertoires in COVID-19. Whole-study context: From T cells, B-cell-depleted T cells, or PBMCs came the material, which was cDNA or gDNA.

Participants came from about 24 US areas, aged about 18 to 95 years. Participant-reported clinical history was the basis for cohort assignment. V was clipped by 4 bases and J by 9 bases; unmatched bases: 12. The germline CDR1 and CDR2 sequences are SEHNR and FQNEAQ (reference sequence). This CDR3 has 16 amino acids. Some clones are missing from TCRdb's copy, which holds only in-frame ones; the method was immunoSEQ multiplex PCR. The data hold a few hundred thousand clones, with about 90% observed a single time. The specimen was PBMCs or T cells enriched from blood (not recorded which). The rearrangement uses TRBV7-9 and TRBJ2-1; 10 nucleotides align to TRBD2. This receptor was taken from a woman aged 55 to 70 who had recovered from COVID-19. For the CDR3, the DNA is TGTGCCAGCAGCTCTTCTGGTAGCGGGGGGAAGGGTGAGCAGTTCTTC. Translation gives CASSSSGSGGKGEQFF.